The sequence of this TCR beta chain was determined in a study of cytomegalovirus exposure and HLA in healthy donors. Turning to the study itself: An analysis done earlier identified 120 million or so unique TCR beta sequences from 190 million or so T cells. Broader study findings: Roughly uniform depth of sequencing across donors was assumed in presence/absence analyses. For TCR beta chains, V- and J-gene trimming was later linked to a missense DCLRE1C variant. Within a later analysis, the majority of CMV-associated TCR beta chains appeared HLA-restricted.

As to this clone: As yet, its antigen is unknown.

The study ran its PCR with 60 Vbeta and 13 Jbeta primers. Repertoires were generated with immunoSEQ multiplex PCR, while TCRdb's copy carries only in-frame clones and drops some. The data contain approximately 150,000 clones, 73% of them singletons. V trimming: 1 base; J trimming: 0 bases; junction bases outside the gene matches: 7. Germline lookup yields CDR1 LGHNA and CDR2 YNFKEQ. This CDR3 is 19 amino acids long. What was sequenced was PBMCs. The source of this sequence is a woman aged 18-29 years in good health and CMV-seropositive. The rearrangement links TRBV4-2 to TRBJ2-2; TRBD2 aligns across 11 bases. The CDR3 DNA is TGTGCCAGCAGCCAAGTTGGTTTTAGCGGGGGGGCGAACACCGGGGAGCTGTTTTTT. Its translation is CASSQVGFSGGANTGELFF.